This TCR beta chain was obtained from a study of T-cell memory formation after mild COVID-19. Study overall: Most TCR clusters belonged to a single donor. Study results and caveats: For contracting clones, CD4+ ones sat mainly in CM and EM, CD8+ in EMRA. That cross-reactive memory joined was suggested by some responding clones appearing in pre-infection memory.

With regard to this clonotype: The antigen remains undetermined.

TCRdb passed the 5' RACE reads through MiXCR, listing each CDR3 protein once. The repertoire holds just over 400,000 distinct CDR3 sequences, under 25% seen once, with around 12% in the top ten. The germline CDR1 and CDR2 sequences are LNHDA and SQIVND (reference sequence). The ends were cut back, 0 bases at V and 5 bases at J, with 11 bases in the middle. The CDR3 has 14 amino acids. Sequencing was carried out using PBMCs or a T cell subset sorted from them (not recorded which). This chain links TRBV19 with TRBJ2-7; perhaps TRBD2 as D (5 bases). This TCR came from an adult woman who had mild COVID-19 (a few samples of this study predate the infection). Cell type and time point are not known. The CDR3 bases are TGTGCCAGTAGTATAGAGGCGGGTCGGGACGAGCAGTACTTC. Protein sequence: CASSIEAGRDEQYF.